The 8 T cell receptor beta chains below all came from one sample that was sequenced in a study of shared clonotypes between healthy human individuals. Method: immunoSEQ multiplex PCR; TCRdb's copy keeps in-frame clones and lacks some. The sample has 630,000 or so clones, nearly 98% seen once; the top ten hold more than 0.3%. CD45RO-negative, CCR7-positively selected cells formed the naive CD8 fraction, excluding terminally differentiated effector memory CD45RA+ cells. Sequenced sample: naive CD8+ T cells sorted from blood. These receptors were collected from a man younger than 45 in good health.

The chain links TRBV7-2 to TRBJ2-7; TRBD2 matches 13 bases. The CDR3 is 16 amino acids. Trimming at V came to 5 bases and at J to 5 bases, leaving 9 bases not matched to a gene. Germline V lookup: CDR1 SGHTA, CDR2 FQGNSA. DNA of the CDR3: TGTGCCAGCAGCCCCCCGGGGACTAGCGGGATCAACGAGCAGTACTTC. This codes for CASSPPGTSGINEQYF. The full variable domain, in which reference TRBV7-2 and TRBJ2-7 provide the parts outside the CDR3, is GAGVSQSPSNKVTEKGKDVELRCDPISGHTALYWYRQSLGQGLEFLIYFQGNSAPDKSGLPSDRFSAERTGGSVSTLTIQRTQQEDSAVYLCASSPPGTSGINEQYFGPGTRLTVT.

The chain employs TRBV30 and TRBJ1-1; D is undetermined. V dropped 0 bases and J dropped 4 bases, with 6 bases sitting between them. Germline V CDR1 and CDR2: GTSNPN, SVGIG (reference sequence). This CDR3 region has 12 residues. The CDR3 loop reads CAWSVGGTEAFF. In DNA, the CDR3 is TGTGCCTGGAGTGTAGGCGGCACTGAAGCTTTCTTT. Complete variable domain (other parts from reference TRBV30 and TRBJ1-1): SQTIHQWPATLVQPVGSPLSLECTVEGTSNPNLYWYRQAAGRGLQLLFYSVGIGQISSEVPQNLSASRPQDRQFILSSKKLLLSDSGFYLCAWSVGGTEAFFGQGTRLTVV.

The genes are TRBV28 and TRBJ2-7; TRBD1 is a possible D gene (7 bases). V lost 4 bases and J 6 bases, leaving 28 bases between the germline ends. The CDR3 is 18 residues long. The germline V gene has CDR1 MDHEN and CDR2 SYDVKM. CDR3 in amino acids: CASSSPHLTGDWTAEQYF. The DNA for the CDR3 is TGTGCCAGCAGTTCCCCCCACCTAACAGGGGACTGGACGGCCGAGCAGTACTTC. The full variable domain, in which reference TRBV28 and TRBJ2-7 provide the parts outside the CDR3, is DVKVTQSSRYLVKRTGEKVFLECVQDMDHENMFWYRQDPGLGLRLIYFSYDVKMKEKGDIPEGYSVSREKKERFSLILESASTNQTSMYLCASSSPHLTGDWTAEQYFGPGTRLTVT.

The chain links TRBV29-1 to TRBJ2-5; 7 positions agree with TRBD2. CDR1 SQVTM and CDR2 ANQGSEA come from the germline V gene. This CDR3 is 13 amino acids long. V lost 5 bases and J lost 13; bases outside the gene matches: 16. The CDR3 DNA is TGCAGCGTTCAGGAAGGCGGGAGCGGGATCGGGTACTTC. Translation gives CSVQEGGSGIGYF.

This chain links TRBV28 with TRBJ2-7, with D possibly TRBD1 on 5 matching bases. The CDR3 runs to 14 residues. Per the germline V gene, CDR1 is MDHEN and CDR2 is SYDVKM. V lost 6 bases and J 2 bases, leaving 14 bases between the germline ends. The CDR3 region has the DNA TGTGCCAGCAGATTCGACAGTGCGGCCTACGAGCAGTACTTC. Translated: CASRFDSAAYEQYF.

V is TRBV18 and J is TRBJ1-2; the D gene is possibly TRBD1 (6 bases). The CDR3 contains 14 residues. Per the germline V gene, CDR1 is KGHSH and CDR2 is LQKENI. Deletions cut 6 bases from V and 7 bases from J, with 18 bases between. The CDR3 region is CASSFPGALLGYTF. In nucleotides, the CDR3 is TGTGCCAGCTCCTTCCCGGGGGCTCTGCTTGGCTACACCTTC. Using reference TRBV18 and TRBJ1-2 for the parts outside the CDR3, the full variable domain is NAGVMQNPRHLVRRRGQEARLRCSPMKGHSHVYWYRQLPEEGLKFMVYLQKENIIDESGMPKERFSAEFPKEGPSILRIQQVVRGDSAAYFCASSFPGALLGYTFGSGTRLTVV.

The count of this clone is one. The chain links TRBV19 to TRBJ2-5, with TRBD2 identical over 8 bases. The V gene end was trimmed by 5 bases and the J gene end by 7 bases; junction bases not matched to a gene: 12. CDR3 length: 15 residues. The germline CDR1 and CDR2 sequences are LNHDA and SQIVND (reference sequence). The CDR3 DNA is TGTGCCAGTAGTCCCGTCGGCCAGCGGGAGCTGACCCAGTACTTC. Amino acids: CASSPVGQRELTQYF.

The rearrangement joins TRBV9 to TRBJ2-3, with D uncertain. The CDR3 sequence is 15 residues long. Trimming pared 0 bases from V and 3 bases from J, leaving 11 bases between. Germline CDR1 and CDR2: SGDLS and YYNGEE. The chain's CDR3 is CASSVVGIFTDTQYF. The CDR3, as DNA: TGTGCCAGCAGCGTAGTCGGTATTTTTACAGATACGCAGTATTTT.